The 25 T cell receptor beta chains below all came from one sample that was sequenced in a study of T cells after yellow fever vaccination. TCRdb recomputed calls from the 5' RACE reads with MiXCR, one row per CDR3 protein. Among approximately 550,000 distinct CDR3 sequences listed, less than 15% were seen once. This specimen was PBMCs, taken on the day of the yellow fever booster vaccination. The receptors shown here come from a man younger than 45 who received the YFV17D yellow fever vaccine.

The chain joins TRBV7-2 to TRBJ2-3; 10 positions match TRBD1. Per germline, CDR1 SGHTA and CDR2 FQGNSA. The junction had 7 bases not matched to a gene; V was cut back by 6 bases and J by 4 bases. The CDR3 is 15 amino acids. CDR3 loop: CASRPKGTGADTQYF. The CDR3 DNA is TGTGCCAGCAGGCCGAAGGGGACAGGGGCAGATACGCAGTATTTT.

This rearrangement joins TRBV7-7 to TRBJ2-1; TRBD2 agrees at 7 bases. The CDR3 runs 15 residues. Looked up from germline, CDR1 is SSHAT and CDR2 is FNYEAQ (reference sequence). V lost 5 bases, J lost 6 bases, and 10 bases stayed unmatched. CDR3 bases: TGTGCCAGCAGCCAACAGCCGGGACTAAGCAATGAGCAGTTCTTC. It yields the protein CASSQQPGLSNEQFF.

The genes are TRBV3-1 and TRBJ2-1, with D maybe TRBD1 (5 bases). This CDR3 contains 15 residues. Germline CDR1 is LGHDT and CDR2 is YNNKEL (reference sequence). V was shortened by 11 bases and J by 13 bases, with 30 bases between the two germline ends. CDR3 region: CASCKGVPWAGVQFF. As DNA, the CDR3 is TGTGCCTCCTGCAAAGGGGTCCCTTGGGCAGGTGTTCAGTTCTTC.

In DNA, the CDR3 is TGTGCCAGCAGCGCCTGGGGCGCGGGGCTGTTTTTT. Amino acid sequence: CASSAWGAGLFF. The chain has TRBV5-4 and TRBJ2-2; D may be TRBD1 or TRBD2 (5 bases each). Per germline, CDR1 SGHNT and CDR2 YYREEE (reference sequence). V was trimmed by 4 bases and J by 13 bases, leaving 14 bases between them. CDR3 length equals 12 residues.

The rearrangement uses TRBV6-1 and TRBJ1-2; maybe TRBD1 (5 bases). The CDR3 runs to 16 residues. Per the germline V gene, CDR1 is MNHNS and CDR2 is SASEGT. The V gene lost 7 bases and the J gene lost 0 bases, with 18 bases spanning the gap. DNA for the CDR3: TGTGCCAGCAATCGGGAGCCTGCAGGGACTAACTATGGCTACACCTTC. Residues: CASNREPAGTNYGYTF.

The rearrangement joins TRBV7-6 to TRBJ1-5; TRBD1 agrees at 8 bases. Germline values: CDR1 SGHVS, CDR2 FNYEAQ. This CDR3 comprises 17 residues. Germline trimming cut 3 bases from V and 6 bases from J; bases unmatched to any gene: 13. In DNA, the CDR3 is TGTGCCAGCAGCTTGGGGGCCAGGGGGCAAAACGGTCAGCCCCAGCATTTT. The encoded protein is CASSLGARGQNGQPQHF.

This sequence joins TRBV7-9 and TRBJ1-3; the D is unclear. This CDR3 contains 11 residues. V dropped 7 bases and J dropped 4 bases, with 5 bases sitting between them. CDR1 is SEHNR and CDR2 is FQNEAQ in the germline V gene (reference sequence). The CDR3 spells CASMSGNTIYF. CDR3 DNA sequence: TGTGCCAGCATGAGCGGAAACACCATATATTTT.

This clonotype was detected only a few times. The chain recombines TRBV20-1 with TRBJ2-2; 9 bases align to TRBD1. In germline, CDR1 is DFQATT, CDR2 SNEGSKA (reference sequence). Trimming at V came to 2 bases and at J to 3 bases, leaving 16 bases not matched to a gene. The CDR3 contains 19 residues. Here the CDR3 reads CSARPPMSFGTGYTGELFF. In nucleotides, the CDR3 is TGCAGTGCTAGACCGCCAATGTCGTTTGGGACAGGGTACACCGGGGAGCTGTTTTTT.

This clonotype was seen a handful of times. CDR3 amino acids: CASSTDLDRAQETQYF. The CDR3 nucleotides are TGTGCCAGCAGCACCGACTTAGACAGGGCGCAAGAGACCCAGTACTTC. The chain combines TRBV7-6 with TRBJ2-5, with 7 bases aligning to TRBD1. The V gene end was trimmed by 5 bases and the J gene end by 2 bases; junction bases not matched to a gene: 11. Per germline, CDR1 SGHVS and CDR2 FNYEAQ. The CDR3 runs 16 residues.

The chain joins TRBV20-1 to TRBJ2-1; D possibly corresponds to TRBD1 (5 bases). Trimming shortened V by 8 bases and J by 6 bases, and 11 bases separated the two germline ends. In germline, CDR1 is DFQATT, CDR2 SNEGSKA (reference sequence). The CDR3 has 11 residues. Here the CDR3 reads CSPQQGNEQFF. Here the CDR3 DNA reads TGCAGTCCCCAGCAGGGCAATGAGCAGTTCTTC.

This clonotype was detected only a few times. The chain joins TRBV25-1 to TRBJ2-4; 7 nucleotides align to TRBD1. Germline CDR1 and CDR2: MGHDK and SYGVNS. V shed 4 bases, J shed 3 bases, and the junction held 9 bases outside the gene matches. The CDR3 loop spans 16 amino acids. The CDR3: CASSAQGDGGKNIQYF. The CDR3 DNA sequence: TGTGCCAGCAGTGCCCAGGGGGATGGGGGCAAAAACATTCAGTACTTC.

The chain carries TRBV12-3 or TRBV12-4 and TRBJ1-3; D gene ambiguous. The V gene lost 7 bases and the J gene lost 4 bases, with 17 bases spanning the gap. The CDR3 is made up of 15 amino acids. The CDR3 DNA sequence: TGTGCCAGCATCCACCTAGGTTCAGAAGGAAACACCATATATTTT. This encodes CASIHLGSEGNTIYF.

This clonotype showed up many times. V gene TRBV7-9 combines with J gene TRBJ1-2; D unclear. The CDR3 length is 13 residues. V was clipped by 1 base and J by 2 bases, with 5 bases between them. The germline V gene has CDR1 SEHNR and CDR2 FQNEAQ (reference sequence). The CDR3, as DNA: TGTGCCAGCAGCTTAGTCGTGAACTATGGCTACACCTTC. It codes for CASSLVVNYGYTF.

Details on this clonotype: The germline gene is not matched at one end of the junction; a read error may be the cause. V usage is TRBV20-1 and J usage is TRBJ2-4, with D perhaps TRBD1 or TRBD2 (5 bases each). Germline assignment: CDR1 DFQATT and CDR2 SNEGSKA (reference sequence). The CDR3 contains 13 residues. CDR3: CTALRTLGDIQYF. The CDR3 coding sequence is TGCACTGCTCTCAGGACGTTGGGGGACATTCAGTACTTC.

The sample holds a few counts of this clonotype. This chain joins TRBV9 and TRBJ2-6; D is possibly TRBD2 (5 bases). The CDR3 is 17 amino acids. The germline V gene has CDR1 SGDLS and CDR2 YYNGEE. Trimming cost V 0 bases and J 0 bases, with 10 bases left between them. The CDR3 DNA is TGTGCCAGCAGCGTAGGAGGGCCCAACTCTGGGGCCAACGTCCTGACTTTC. This translates into CASSVGGPNSGANVLTF.

The chain joins TRBV3-1 to TRBJ2-3, with a tentative D call TRBD2 (5 bases). The CDR3 is made up of 15 amino acids. Trimming pared 3 bases from V and 4 bases from J, leaving 14 bases between. Germline V gene sequence: CDR1 LGHDT, CDR2 YNNKEL (reference sequence). CDR3 DNA: TGTGCCAGCAGCCATACGGGATTGGCCCCAGATACGCAGTATTTT. The encoded protein is CASSHTGLAPDTQYF.

This clonotype was observed a handful of times. This chain links TRBV12-3 or TRBV12-4 with TRBJ2-6; 7 bases are shared with TRBD2. The CDR3 has 15 amino acids. The ends lost 4 bases at V and 2 bases at J; junction bases unmatched: 2. The CDR3 loop is CASSWEGAGANVLTF. In DNA, the CDR3 is TGTGCCAGCAGTTGGGAGGGCGCTGGGGCCAACGTCCTGACTTTC.

The gene calls are TRBV23-1 and TRBJ2-1; D remains ambiguous. TRBV23-1 is reported as an ORF; its role is uncertain. Deletions cut 2 bases from V and 7 bases from J, with 6 bases between. This CDR3 is 12 amino acids long. CDR3 region: CASSQKGNEQFF. CDR3 DNA: TGCGCCAGCAGTCAAAAGGGTAATGAGCAGTTCTTC.

This clonotype was seen a handful of times. The rearrangement joins TRBV28 to TRBJ2-7, with no clear D. With 4 bases removed from V and 2 bases from J, the gap between germline ends came to 9 bases. The length of the CDR3 is 13 residues. Per the germline V gene, CDR1 is MDHEN and CDR2 is SYDVKM. For the CDR3, the DNA is TGTGCCAGCAGTTCACTTGCTCCCTACGAGCAGTACTTC. It encodes CASSSLAPYEQYF.

This clonotype appeared a few times. V gene TRBV5-1 combines with J gene TRBJ1-2, with D tentatively TRBD1 (6 bases). Deletions cut 4 bases from V and 8 bases from J, with 15 bases between. From germline, CDR1 is SGHRS and CDR2 YFSETQ. The CDR3 is made up of 13 amino acids. The CDR3 sequence is CASSLNRGRGYTF. CDR3 DNA: TGCGCCAGCAGCCTCAATCGGGGGCGAGGCTACACCTTC.

V gene TRBV12-5 combines with J gene TRBJ1-5; TRBD1 is a possible D gene (5 bases). The CDR3 totals 15 residues. CDR1 and CDR2 (germline): LGHNT, FRNRAP. V lost 6 bases and J 0 bases, leaving 12 bases between the germline ends. The CDR3 DNA is TGTGCTAGTGGCGTCGGGGGACCTAGCAATCAGCCCCAGCATTTT. It specifies CASGVGGPSNQPQHF.

The gene calls are TRBV18 and TRBJ1-1; D not certain. V was pared by 3 bases and J by 2 bases, with 13 bases between. The germline V gene encodes CDR1 KGHSH and CDR2 LQKENI. The length of the CDR3 is 15 residues. The chain's CDR3 is CASSPGEFRNTEAFF. The DNA for the CDR3 is TGTGCCAGCTCACCTGGAGAGTTTCGAAACACTGAAGCTTTCTTT.

This clonotype has only a few counts. The chain is built from TRBV3-1 and TRBJ2-5; no clear D. CDR1 is LGHDT, CDR2 YNNKEL, per germline (reference sequence). V was shortened by 3 bases and J by 5 bases, with 10 bases between the two germline ends. The length of the CDR3 is 13 residues. The CDR3 region is CASSHGPRETQYF. The CDR3 region has the DNA TGTGCCAGCAGCCACGGGCCCAGGGAGACCCAGTACTTC.

The CDR3 nucleotides read TGTGCCAGCAGCTTGGTAGGGGGGGCCTACGAGCAGTACTTC. Its translation is CASSLVGGAYEQYF. V usage is TRBV5-6 and J usage is TRBJ2-7; D may be TRBD2 (7 bases). This CDR3 is 14 amino acids long. The germline V gene encodes CDR1 SGHDT and CDR2 YYEEEE. V was trimmed by 0 bases and J by 2 bases, leaving 9 bases between them.

This clonotype came up a few times. This chain uses TRBV5-1 with TRBJ2-5, with 8 bases identical to TRBD2. Trimming cost V 4 bases and J 5 bases; bases outside gene matches: 16. CDR1 is SGHRS and CDR2 is YFSETQ in the germline V gene. This CDR3 contains 17 residues. Here the CDR3 DNA reads TGCGCCAGCAGCAGTAACCAGGGACTAGTTCCACTGGAGACCCAGTACTTC. Encoded protein: CASSSNQGLVPLETQYF.